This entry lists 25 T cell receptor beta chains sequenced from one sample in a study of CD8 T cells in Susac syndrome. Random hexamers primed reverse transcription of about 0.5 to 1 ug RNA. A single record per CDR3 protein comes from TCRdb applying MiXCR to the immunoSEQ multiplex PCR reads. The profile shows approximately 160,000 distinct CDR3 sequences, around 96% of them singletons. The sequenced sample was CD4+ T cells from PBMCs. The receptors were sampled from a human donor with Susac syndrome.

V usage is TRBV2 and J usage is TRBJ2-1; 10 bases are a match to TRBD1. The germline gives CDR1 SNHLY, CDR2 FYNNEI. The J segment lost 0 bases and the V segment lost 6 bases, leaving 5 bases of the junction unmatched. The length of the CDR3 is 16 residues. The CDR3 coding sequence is TGTGCCAGCAGGGGACAGGGGCCCAGCTCCTACAATGAGCAGTTCTTC. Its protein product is CASRGQGPSSYNEQFF.

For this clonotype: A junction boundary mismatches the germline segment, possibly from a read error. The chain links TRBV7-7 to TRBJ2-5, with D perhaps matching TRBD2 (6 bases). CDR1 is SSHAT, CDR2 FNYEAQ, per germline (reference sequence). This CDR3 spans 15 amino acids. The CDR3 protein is CASSLVKAGRETQYF. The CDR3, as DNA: TGTGCTAGCAGCTTAGTAAAGGCAGGGAGGGAGACCCAGTACTTC.

CDR3 bases: TGCAGCGCCCGAGAGCGGGAGCCCGTCTACAATGAGCAGTTCTTC. Translating gives CSAREREPVYNEQFF. The genes are TRBV29-1 and TRBJ2-1; 8 nucleotides agree with TRBD2. The CDR3 contains 15 residues. From germline, CDR1 is SQVTM and CDR2 ANQGSEA. V gave up 7 bases and J gave up 3 bases; unmatched junction bases: 11.

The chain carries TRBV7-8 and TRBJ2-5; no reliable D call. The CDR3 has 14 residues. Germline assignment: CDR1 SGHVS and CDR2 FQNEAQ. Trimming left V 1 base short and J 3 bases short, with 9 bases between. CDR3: CASSLVVSKETQYF. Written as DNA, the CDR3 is TGTGCCAGCAGCTTAGTGGTCTCTAAAGAGACCCAGTACTTC.

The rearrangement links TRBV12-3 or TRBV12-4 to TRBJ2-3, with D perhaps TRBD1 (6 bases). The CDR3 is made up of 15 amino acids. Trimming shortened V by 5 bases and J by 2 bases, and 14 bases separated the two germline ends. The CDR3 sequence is CASSRRDNPTDTQYF. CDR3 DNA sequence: TGTGCCAGCAGTCGCCGGGACAACCCCACAGATACGCAGTATTTT.

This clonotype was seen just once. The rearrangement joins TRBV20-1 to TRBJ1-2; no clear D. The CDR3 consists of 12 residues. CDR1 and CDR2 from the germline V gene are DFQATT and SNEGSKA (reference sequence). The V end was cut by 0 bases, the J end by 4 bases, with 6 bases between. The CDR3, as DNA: TGCAGTGCTAGAGACAGGCTCTATGGCTACACCTTC. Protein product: CSARDRLYGYTF.

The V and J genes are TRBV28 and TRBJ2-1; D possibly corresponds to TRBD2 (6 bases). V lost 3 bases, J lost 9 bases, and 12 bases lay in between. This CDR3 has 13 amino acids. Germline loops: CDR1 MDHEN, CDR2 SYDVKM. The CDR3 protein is CASSFILAREQFF. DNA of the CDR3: TGTGCCAGCAGTTTCATACTAGCCCGTGAGCAGTTCTTC.

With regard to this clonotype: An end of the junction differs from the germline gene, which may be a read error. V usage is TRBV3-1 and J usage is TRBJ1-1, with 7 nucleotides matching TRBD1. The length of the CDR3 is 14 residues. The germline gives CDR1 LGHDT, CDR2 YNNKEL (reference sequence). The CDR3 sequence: CASSQEDRHTEVFF. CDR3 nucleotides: TGTGCCAGCAGCCAAGAGGACAGGCACACTGAAGTTTTCTTT.

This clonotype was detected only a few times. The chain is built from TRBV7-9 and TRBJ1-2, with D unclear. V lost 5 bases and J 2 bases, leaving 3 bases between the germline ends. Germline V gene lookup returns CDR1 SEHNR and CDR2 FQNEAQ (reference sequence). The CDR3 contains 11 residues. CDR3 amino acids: CASSQNYGYTF. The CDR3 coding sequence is TGTGCCAGCAGCCAGAACTATGGCTACACCTTC.

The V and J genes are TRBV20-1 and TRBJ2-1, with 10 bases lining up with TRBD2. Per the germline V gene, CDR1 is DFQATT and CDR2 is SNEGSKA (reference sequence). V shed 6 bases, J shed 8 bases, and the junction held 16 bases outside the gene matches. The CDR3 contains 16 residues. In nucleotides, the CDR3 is TGCAGTGCGTCGGGTAAAGCGGGGGGGCTTTCGGATGAGCAGTTCTTC. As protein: CSASGKAGGLSDEQFF.

CDR3 loop: CASSSQTSGGYNEQFF. In DNA, the CDR3 is TGTGCCAGCAGCTCCCAGACTAGCGGGGGGTACAATGAGCAGTTCTTC. This chain connects TRBV7-6 to TRBJ2-1; 13 bases fit TRBD2. CDR1 SGHVS and CDR2 FNYEAQ come from the germline V gene. With 4 bases clipped from V and 4 bases from J, the junction kept 4 bases outside the gene matches. The CDR3 is 16 residues long.

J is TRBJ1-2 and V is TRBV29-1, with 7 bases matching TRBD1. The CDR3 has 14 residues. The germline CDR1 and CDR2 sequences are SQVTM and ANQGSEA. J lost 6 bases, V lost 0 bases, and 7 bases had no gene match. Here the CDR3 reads CSVEDPDRVNGYTF. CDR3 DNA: TGCAGCGTTGAAGATCCCGACAGGGTGAATGGCTACACCTTC.

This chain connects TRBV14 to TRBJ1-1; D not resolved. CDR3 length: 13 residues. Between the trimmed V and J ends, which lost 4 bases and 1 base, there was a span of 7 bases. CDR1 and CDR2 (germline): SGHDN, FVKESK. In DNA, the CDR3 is TGTGCCAGCAGCCGCAAAGGGAACACTGAAGCTTTCTTT. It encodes CASSRKGNTEAFF.

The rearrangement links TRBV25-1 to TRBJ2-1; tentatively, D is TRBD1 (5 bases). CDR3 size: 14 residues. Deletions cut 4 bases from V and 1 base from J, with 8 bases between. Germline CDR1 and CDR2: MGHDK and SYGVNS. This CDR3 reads CASSGTISYNEQFF. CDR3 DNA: TGTGCCAGCAGTGGGACAATATCCTACAATGAGCAGTTCTTC.

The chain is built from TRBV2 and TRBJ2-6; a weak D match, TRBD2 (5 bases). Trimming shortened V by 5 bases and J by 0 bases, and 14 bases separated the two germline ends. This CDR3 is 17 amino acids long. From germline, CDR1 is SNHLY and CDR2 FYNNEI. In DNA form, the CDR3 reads TGTGCCAGCAGTAGGACGGGATGGGCCTCTGGGGCCAACGTCCTGACTTTC. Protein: CASSRTGWASGANVLTF.

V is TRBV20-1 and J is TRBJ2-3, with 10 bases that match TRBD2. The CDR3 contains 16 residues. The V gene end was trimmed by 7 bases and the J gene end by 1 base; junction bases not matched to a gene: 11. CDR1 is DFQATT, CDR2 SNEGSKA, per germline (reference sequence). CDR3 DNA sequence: TGCAGTGTTGAGCTTTGGACTAGCGGACGCACAGATACGCAGTATTTT. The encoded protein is CSVELWTSGRTDTQYF.

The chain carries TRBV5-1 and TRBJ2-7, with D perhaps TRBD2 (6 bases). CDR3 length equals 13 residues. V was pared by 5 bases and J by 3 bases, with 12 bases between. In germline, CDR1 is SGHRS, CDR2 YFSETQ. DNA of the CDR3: TGCGCCAGCAGGTGGGGGGAGAGCTACGAGCAGTACTTC. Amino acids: CASRWGESYEQYF.

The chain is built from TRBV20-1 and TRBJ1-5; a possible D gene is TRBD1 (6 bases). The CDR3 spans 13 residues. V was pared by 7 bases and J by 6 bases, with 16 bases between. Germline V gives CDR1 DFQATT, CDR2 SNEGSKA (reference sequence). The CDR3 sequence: CSVQQGVSQPQHF. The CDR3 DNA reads TGCAGTGTACAACAGGGTGTGAGTCAGCCCCAGCATTTT.

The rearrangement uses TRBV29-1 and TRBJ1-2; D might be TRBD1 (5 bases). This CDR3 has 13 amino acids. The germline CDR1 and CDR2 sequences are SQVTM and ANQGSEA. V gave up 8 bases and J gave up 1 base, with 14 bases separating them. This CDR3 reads CSLRDGNNYGYTF. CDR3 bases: TGCAGCCTTCGGGACGGAAATAACTATGGCTACACCTTC.

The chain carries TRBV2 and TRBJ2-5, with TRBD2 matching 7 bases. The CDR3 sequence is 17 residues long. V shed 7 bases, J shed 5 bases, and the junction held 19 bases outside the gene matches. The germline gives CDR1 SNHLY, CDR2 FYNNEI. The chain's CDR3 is CASKREGISSVRETQYF. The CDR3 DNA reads TGTGCCAGCAAGAGGGAGGGGATATCTAGCGTGCGGGAGACCCAGTACTTC. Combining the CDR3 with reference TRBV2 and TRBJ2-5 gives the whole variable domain EPEVTQTPSHQVTQMGQEVILRCVPISNHLYFYWYRQILGQKVEFLVSFYNNEISEKSEIFDDQFSVERPDGSNFTLKIRSTKLEDSAMYFCASKREGISSVRETQYFGPGTRLLVL.

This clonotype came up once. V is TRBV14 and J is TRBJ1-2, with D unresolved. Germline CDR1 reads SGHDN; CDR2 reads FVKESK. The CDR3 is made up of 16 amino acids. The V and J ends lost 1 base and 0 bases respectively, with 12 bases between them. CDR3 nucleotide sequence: TGTGCCAGCAGCCAAGGGTTCGGCACAGCTAACTATGGCTACACCTTC. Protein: CASSQGFGTANYGYTF.

The CDR3 spells CASSYDSHNQPQHF. The CDR3 DNA is TGTGCCAGCAGTTACGACAGTCACAATCAGCCCCAGCATTTT. The V gene is TRBV12-3 or TRBV12-4, the J gene TRBJ1-5; D possibly corresponds to TRBD1 (5 bases). The V gene lost 4 bases and the J gene lost 3 bases, with 10 bases spanning the gap. The CDR3 length is 14 residues.

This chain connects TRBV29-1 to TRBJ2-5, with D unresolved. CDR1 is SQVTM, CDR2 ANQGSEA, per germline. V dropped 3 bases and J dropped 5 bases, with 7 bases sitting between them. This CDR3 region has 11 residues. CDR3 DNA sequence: TGCAGCGTTGATGGTTGGGAGACCCAGTACTTC. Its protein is CSVDGWETQYF.

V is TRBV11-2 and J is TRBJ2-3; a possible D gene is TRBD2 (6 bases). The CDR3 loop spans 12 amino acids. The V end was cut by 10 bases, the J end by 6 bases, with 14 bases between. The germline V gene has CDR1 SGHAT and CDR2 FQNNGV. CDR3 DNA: TGTGCCACCGCCCCGGGGGTGGATACGCAGTATTTT. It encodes CATAPGVDTQYF.

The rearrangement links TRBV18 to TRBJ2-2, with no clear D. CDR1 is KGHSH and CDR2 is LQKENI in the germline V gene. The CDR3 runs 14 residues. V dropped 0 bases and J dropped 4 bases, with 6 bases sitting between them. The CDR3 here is CASSPPTSTGELFF. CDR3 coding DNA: TGTGCCAGCTCACCACCTACGTCCACCGGGGAGCTGTTTTTT.